This T cell receptor (beta chain) was documented in a study of metastatic and nonmetastatic thyroid tumors. At the level of the study: Repertoire comparisons spanned blood and tumor or nodule tissue from malignant and benign thyroid patients.

Overall study findings and caveats: Malignant tumors reportedly showed significantly higher TCR beta diversity than benign nodules in both blood and tumor.

This clone showed up many times. As yet, its antigen is unknown. Other DNA sequences within the sample encode an identical CDR3. This CDR3 contains 15 residues. CDR1 and CDR2 (germline): SGHRS, YFSETQ. V shed 0 bases and J shed 5 bases, with 14 bases lying between them. All patients were treatment-naive before thyroid surgery. Study processing details: Clinicopathological groups supplied CDR3 differences that were used to build a distant-metastasis classifier for papillary thyroid cancer. MiXCR was used by TCRdb to re-call the PCR reads. TCRdb's processing, not the authors', yielded these V and J calls. The sample includes tens of thousands of clones, approximately 17% of them seen just once.

Source material: blood. The V call is TRBV5-1, the J call TRBJ2-5; D is ambiguous. The clonotype originates from a male donor with papillary thyroid cancer or a benign thyroid nodule (not recorded which). Some clones in this sample may be carry-over from other donors' samples. The chain's CDR3 is CASSLGPVLVETQYF. The CDR3 DNA reads TGCGCCAGCAGCTTGGGCCCCGTATTAGTGGAGACCCAGTACTTC.